The clone carrying this T cell receptor beta chain was seen many times. Its target is unknown. This sample stems from a study of T cells in Graves' hyperthyroidism and ophthalmopathy. Study-wide results and caveats: The model's output predicted ophthalmopathy at a median of 6.5 months prior to onset.

The germline CDR1 and CDR2 sequences are SQVTM and ANQGSEA. V lost 3 bases to trimming and J lost 0 bases; unmatched junction nucleotides: 4. The CDR3 loop spans 15 amino acids. It was RNA transcripts that yielded the amplified TCR beta CDR3 regions. The HTBI primer set served for first-round RT-PCR of the TCR CDR3. In TCRdb, the multiplex PCR reads were re-called with MiXCR into one record per CDR3 protein. The sample records 360,000 or so distinct CDR3 sequences, 18% being singletons. This sequence joins TRBV29-1 and TRBJ2-5, with 10 positions matching TRBD1. The sample comprised blood. The origin of this receptor is a woman in her forties with Graves' ophthalmopathy. CDR3 bases: TGCAGCGTTGACCGGGACAGGGGATACCAAGAGACCCAGTACTTC. It specifies CSVDRDRGYQETQYF.